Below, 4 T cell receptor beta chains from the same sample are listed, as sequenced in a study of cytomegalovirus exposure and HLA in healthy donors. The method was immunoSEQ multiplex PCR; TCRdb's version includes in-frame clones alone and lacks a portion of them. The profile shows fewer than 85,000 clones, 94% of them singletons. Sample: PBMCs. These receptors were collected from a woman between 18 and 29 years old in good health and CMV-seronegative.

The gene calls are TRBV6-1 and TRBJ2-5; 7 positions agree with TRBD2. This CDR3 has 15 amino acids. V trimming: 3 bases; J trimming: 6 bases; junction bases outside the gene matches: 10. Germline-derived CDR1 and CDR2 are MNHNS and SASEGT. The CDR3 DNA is TGTGCCAGCAGTGAGGCGCGGGGGAAGGTGAAGACCCAGTACTTC. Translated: CASSEARGKVKTQYF.

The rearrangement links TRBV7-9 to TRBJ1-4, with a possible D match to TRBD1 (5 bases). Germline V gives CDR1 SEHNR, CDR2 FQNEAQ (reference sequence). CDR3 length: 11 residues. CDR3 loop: CAHRSNEKLFF. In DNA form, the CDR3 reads TGTGCTCACAGGTCCAATGAAAAACTGTTTTTT.

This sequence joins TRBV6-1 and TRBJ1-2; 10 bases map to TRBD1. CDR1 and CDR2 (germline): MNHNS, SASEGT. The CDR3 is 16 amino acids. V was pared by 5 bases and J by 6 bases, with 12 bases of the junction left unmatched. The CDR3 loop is CASSKGTGQGIHGYTF. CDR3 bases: TGTGCCAGCAGTAAAGGGACGGGACAGGGGATCCATGGCTACACCTTC.

This CDR3 is CASSFPVVGREFYSNQPQHF. Here the CDR3 DNA reads TGTGCCAGCAGTTTCCCGGTGGTGGGGCGGGAATTTTATAGCAATCAGCCCCAGCATTTT. The chain combines TRBV28 with TRBJ1-5, with D tentatively TRBD1 (5 bases). The CDR3 is made up of 20 amino acids. V lost 3 bases and J lost 0, with 24 bases in between. Germline V gene sequence: CDR1 MDHEN, CDR2 SYDVKM.